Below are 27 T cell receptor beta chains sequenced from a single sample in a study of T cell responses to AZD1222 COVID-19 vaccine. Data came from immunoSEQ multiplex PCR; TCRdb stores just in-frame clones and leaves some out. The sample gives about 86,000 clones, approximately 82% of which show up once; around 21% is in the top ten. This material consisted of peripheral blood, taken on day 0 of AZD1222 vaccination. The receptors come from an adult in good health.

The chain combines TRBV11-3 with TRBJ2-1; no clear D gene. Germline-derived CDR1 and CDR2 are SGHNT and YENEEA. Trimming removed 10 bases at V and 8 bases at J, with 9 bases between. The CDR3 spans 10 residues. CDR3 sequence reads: CAIDLDEQFF. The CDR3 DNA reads TGTGCCATAGACCTTGATGAGCAGTTCTTC.

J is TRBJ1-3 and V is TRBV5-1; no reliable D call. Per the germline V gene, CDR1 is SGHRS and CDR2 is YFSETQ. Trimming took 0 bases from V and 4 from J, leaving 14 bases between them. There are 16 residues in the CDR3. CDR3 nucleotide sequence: TGCGCCAGCAGCTTGGCCGGTGGGGTGTACGGAAACACCATATATTTT. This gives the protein CASSLAGGVYGNTIYF.

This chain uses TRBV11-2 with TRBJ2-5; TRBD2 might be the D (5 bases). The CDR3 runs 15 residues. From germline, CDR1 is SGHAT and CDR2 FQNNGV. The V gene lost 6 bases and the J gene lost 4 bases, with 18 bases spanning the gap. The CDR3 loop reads CASRNLKLGRETQYF. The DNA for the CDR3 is TGTGCCAGCAGAAACCTAAAGTTAGGGAGAGAGACCCAGTACTTC.

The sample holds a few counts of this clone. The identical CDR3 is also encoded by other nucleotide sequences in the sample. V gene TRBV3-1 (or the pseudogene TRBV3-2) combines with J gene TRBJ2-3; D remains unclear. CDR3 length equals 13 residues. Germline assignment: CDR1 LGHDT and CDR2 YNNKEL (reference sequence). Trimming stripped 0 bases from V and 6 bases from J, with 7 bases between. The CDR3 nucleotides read TGTGCCAGCAGCCAAGATTGGAGCGATACGCAGTATTTT. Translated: CASSQDWSDTQYF.

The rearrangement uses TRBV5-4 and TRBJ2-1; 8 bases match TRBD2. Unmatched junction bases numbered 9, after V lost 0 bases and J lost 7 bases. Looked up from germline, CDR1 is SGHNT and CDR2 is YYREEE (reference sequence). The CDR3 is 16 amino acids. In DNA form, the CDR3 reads TGTGCCAGCAGCTTGGGGGTTGGGAAGCGGGAGAATGAGCAGTTCTTC. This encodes CASSLGVGKRENEQFF.

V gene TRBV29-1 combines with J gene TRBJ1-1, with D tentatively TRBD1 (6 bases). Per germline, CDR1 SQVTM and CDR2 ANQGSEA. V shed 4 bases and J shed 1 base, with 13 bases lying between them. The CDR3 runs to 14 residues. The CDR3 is CSVVGGRGNTEAFF. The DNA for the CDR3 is TGCAGCGTTGTCGGGGGCAGGGGGAACACTGAAGCTTTCTTT. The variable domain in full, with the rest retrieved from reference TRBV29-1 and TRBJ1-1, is SAVISQKPSRDICQRGTSLTIQCQVDSQVTMMFWYRQQPGQSLTLIATANQGSEATYESGFVIDKFPISRPNLTFSTLTVSNMSPEDSSIYLCSVVGGRGNTEAFFGQGTRLTVV.

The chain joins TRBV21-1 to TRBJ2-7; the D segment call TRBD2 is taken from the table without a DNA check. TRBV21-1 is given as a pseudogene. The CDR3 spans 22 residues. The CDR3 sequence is CASSKELPPGLAGGKVSSEQYF. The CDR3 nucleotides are TGTGCCAGCAGCAAAGAACTACCTCCGGGACTAGCGGGAGGCAAGGTAAGCTCCGAGCAGTACTTC.

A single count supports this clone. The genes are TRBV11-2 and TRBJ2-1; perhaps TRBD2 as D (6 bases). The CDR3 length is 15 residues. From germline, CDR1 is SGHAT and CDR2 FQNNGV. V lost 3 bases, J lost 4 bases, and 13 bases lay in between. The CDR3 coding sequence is TGTGCCAGCAGCTTCACCGGAGGGACTTACAATGAGCAGTTCTTC. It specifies CASSFTGGTYNEQFF. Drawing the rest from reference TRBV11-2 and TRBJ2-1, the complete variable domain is EAGVAQSPRYKIIEKRQSVAFWCNPISGHATLYWYQQILGQGPKLLIQFQNNGVVDDSQLPKDRFSAERLKGVDSTLKIQPAKLEDSAVYLCASSFTGGTYNEQFFGPGTRLTVL.

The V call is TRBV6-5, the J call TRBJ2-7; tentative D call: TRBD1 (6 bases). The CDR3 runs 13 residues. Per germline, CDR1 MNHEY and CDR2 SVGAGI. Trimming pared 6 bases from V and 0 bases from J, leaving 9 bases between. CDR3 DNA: TGTGCCAGCAGGAGGGGGTCCTCCTACGAGCAGTACTTC. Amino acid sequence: CASRRGSSYEQYF.

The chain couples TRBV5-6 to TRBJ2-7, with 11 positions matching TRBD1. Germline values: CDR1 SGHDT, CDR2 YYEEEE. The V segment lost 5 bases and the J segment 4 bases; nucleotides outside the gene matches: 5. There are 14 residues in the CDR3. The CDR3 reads CASRLGQGAYEQYF. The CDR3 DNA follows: TGTGCCAGCAGGCTCGGACAGGGGGCTTACGAGCAGTACTTC.

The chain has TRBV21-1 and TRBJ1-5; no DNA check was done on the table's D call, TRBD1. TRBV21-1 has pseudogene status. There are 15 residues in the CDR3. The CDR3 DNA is TGTGCCAGCAGCCGGCGGACAGGGGGCAATCAGCCCCAGCATTTT. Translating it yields CASSRRTGGNQPQHF.

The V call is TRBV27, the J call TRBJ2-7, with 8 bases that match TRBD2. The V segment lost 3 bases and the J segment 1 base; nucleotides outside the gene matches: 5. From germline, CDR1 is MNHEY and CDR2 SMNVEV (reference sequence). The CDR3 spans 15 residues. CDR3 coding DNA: TGTGCCAGCAGTTTCAGCGGGAGTCGATCCTACGAGCAGTACTTC. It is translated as CASSFSGSRSYEQYF.

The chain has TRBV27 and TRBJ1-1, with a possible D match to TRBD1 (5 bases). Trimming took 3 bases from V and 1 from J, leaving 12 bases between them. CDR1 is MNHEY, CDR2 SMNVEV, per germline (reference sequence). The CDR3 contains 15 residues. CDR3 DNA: TGTGCCAGCAGTTTGCGCCTTGGGGGGAACACTGAAGCTTTCTTT. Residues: CASSLRLGGNTEAFF.

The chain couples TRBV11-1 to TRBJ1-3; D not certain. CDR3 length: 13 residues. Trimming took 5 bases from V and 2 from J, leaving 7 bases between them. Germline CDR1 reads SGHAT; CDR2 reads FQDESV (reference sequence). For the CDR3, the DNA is TGTGCCAGCAGCAGTGACACTGGAAACACCATATATTTT. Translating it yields CASSSDTGNTIYF.

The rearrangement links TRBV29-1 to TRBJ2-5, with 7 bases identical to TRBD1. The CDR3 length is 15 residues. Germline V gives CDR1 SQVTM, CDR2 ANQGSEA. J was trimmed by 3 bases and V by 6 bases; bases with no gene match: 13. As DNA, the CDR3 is TGCAGCGTAAAGACAGGGCTTTTGTTCGAAGAGACCCAGTACTTC. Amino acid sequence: CSVKTGLLFEETQYF.

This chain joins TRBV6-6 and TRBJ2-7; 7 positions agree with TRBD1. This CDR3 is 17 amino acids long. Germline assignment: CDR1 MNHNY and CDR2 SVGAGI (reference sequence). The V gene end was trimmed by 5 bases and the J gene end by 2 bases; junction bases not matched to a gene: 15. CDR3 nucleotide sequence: TGTGCCAGCAGTCACGCGACAGGGTCAGGAACGGCCTACGAGCAGTACTTC. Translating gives CASSHATGSGTAYEQYF.

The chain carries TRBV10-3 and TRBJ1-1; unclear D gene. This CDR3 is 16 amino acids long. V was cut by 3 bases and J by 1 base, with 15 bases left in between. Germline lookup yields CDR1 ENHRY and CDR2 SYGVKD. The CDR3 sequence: CAISERNLGKNTEAFF. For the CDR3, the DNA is TGTGCCATCAGTGAAAGGAACTTGGGGAAGAACACTGAAGCTTTCTTT.

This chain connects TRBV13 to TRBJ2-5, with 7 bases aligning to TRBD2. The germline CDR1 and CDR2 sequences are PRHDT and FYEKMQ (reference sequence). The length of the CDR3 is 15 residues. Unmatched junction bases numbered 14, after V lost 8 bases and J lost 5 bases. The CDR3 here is CASAPGTKGSETQYF. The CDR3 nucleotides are TGTGCCAGCGCCCCCGGGACTAAAGGTAGCGAGACCCAGTACTTC.

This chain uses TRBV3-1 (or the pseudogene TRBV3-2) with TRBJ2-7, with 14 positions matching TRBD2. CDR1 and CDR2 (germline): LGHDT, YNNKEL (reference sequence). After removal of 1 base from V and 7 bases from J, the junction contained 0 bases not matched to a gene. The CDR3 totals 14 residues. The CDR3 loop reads CASSQGTSGREQYF. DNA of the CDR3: TGTGCCAGCAGCCAAGGGACTAGCGGGAGGGAGCAGTACTTC.

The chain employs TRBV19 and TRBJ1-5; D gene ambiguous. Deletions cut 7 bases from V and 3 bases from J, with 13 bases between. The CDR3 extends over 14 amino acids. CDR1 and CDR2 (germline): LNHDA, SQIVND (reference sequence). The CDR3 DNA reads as TGTGCCAGTACGTCGAGGGTCACCAATCAGCCCCAGCATTTT. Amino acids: CASTSRVTNQPQHF.

CDR3: CASLAPGQGNTEAFF. CDR3 bases: TGTGCCAGCCTAGCCCCCGGACAGGGCAACACTGAAGCTTTCTTT. This chain joins TRBV6-4 and TRBJ1-1; 8 bases are a match to TRBD1. Germline V CDR1 and CDR2: MRHNA, SNTAGT. The V gene end was trimmed by 8 bases and the J gene end by 2 bases; junction bases not matched to a gene: 10. The CDR3 extends over 15 amino acids.

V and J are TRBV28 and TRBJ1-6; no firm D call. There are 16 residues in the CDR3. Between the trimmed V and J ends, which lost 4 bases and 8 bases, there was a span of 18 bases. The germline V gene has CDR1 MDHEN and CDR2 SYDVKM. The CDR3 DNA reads TGTGCCAGCAGTTACCCTACCCCGGGTTGGCATTCACCCCTCCACTTT. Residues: CASSYPTPGWHSPLHF.

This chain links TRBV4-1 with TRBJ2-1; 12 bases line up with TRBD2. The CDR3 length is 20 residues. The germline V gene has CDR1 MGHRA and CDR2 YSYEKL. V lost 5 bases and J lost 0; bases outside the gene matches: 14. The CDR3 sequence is CASSARLAGASRFSYNEQFF. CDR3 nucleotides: TGCGCCAGCAGCGCCCGACTAGCGGGAGCATCCCGCTTCTCCTACAATGAGCAGTTCTTC.

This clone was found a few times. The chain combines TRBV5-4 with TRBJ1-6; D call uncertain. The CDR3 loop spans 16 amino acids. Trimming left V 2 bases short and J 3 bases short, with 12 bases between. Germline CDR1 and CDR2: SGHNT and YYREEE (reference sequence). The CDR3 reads CASSFGSPYYNSPLHF. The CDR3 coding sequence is TGTGCCAGCAGCTTTGGCAGTCCTTACTATAATTCACCCCTCCACTTT.

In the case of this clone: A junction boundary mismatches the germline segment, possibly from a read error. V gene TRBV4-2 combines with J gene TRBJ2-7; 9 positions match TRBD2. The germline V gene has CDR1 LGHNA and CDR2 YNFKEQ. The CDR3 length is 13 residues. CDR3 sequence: CASSQELSGSVDF. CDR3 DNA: TGTGCCAGCAGCCAAGAACTTAGCGGGAGCGTGGACTTC.

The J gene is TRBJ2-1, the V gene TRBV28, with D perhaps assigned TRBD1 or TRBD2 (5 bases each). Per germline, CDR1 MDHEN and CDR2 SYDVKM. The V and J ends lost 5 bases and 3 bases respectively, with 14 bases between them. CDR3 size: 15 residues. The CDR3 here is CASSLPGPFYNEQFF. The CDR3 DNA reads TGTGCCAGCAGTCTACCGGGACCCTTCTACAATGAGCAGTTCTTC.

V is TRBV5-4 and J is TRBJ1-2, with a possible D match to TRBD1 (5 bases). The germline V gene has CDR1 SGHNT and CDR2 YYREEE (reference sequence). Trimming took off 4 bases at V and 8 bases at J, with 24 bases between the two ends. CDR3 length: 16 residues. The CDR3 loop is CASSPQPKDRQLGYTF. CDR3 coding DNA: TGTGCCAGCAGCCCCCAGCCGAAGGACCGACAGCTAGGCTACACCTTC.